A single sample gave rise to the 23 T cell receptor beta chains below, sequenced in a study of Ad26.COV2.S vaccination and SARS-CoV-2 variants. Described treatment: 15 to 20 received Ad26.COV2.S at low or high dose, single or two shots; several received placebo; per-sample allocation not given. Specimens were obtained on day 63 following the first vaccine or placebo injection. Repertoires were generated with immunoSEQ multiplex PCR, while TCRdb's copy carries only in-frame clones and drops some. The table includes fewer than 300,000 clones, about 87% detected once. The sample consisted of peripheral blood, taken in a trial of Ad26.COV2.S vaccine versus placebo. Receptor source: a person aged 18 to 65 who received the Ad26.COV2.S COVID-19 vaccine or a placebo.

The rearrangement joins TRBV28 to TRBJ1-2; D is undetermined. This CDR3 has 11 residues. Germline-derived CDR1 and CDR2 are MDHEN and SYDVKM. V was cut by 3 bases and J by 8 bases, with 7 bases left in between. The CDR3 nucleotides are TGTGCCAGCAGTTTTTTCTGGGGCTACACCTTC. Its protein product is CASSFFWGYTF.

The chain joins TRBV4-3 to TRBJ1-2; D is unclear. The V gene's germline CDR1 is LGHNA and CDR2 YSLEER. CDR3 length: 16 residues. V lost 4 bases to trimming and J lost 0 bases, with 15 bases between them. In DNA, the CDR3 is TGCGCCAGCAGCCTAAACGCTGGGTTTTCTAACTATGGCTACACCTTC. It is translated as CASSLNAGFSNYGYTF.

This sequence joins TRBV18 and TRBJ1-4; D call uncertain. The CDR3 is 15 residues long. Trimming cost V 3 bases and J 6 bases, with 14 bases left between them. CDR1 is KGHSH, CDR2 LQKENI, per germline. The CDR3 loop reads CASSPDQMRYEKLFF. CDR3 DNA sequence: TGTGCCAGCTCACCCGACCAAATGCGATATGAAAAACTGTTTTTT.

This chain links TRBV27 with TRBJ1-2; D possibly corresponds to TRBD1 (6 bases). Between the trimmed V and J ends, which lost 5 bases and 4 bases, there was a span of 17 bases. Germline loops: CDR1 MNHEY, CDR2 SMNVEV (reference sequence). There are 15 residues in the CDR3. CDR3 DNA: TGTGCCAGCAGTCTATACCGGGACAAATTCTATGGCTACACCTTC. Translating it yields CASSLYRDKFYGYTF.

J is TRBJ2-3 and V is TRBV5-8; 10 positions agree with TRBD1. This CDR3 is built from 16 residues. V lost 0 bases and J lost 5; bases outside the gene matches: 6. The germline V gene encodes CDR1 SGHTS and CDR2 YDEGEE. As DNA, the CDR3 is TGTGCCAGCAGCTTGGGCGGGACAGGGGTCGGAGATACGCAGTATTTT. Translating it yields CASSLGGTGVGDTQYF.

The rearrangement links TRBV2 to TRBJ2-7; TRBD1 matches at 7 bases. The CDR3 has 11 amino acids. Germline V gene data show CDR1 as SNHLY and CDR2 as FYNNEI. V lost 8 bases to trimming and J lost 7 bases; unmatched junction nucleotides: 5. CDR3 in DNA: TGTGCCAGCCGACAGGGTCGGGAGCAGTACTTC. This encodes CASRQGREQYF.

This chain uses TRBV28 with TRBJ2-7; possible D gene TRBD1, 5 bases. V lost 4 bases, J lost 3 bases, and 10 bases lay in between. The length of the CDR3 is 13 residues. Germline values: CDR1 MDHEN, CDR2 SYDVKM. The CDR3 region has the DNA TGTGCCAGCAGTTCCGGTCAGGGCTACGAGCAGTACTTC. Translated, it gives CASSSGQGYEQYF.

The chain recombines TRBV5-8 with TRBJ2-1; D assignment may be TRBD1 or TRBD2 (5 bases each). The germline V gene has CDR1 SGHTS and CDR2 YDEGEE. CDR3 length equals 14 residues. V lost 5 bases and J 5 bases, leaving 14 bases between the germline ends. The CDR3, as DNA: TGTGCCAGCAGGCCCGGGACGCGTCACAATGAGCAGTTCTTC. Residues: CASRPGTRHNEQFF.

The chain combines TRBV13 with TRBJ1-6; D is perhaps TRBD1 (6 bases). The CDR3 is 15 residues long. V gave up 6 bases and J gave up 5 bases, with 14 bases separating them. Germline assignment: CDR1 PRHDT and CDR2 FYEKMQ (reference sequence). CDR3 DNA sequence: TGTGCCAGCAGGACCGGACAGAGAAATAATTCACCCCTCCACTTT. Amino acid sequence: CASRTGQRNNSPLHF.

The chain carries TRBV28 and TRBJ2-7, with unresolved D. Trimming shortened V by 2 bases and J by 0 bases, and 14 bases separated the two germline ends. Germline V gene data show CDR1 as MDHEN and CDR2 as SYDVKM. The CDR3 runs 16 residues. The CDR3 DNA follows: TGTGCCAGCAGTTTAAGTGGGTCCTTGAGCTCCTACGAGCAGTACTTC. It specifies CASSLSGSLSSYEQYF.

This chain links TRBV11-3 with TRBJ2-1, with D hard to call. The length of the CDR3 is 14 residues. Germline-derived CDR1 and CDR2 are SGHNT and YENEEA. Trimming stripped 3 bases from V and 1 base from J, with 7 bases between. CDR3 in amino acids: CASSFADSYNEQFF. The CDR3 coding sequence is TGTGCCAGCAGCTTCGCGGATTCCTACAATGAGCAGTTCTTC.

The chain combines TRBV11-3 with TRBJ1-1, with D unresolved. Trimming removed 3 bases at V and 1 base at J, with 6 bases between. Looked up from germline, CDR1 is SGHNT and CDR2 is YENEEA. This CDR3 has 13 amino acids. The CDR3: CASSLARNTEAFF. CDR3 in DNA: TGTGCCAGCAGCTTGGCACGGAACACTGAAGCTTTCTTT.

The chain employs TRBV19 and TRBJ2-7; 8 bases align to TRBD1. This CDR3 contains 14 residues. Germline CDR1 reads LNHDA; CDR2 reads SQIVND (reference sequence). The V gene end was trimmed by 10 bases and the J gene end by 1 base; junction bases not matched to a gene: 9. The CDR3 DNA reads TGTGCCACCACGCGAGGGACAGGATCCTACGAGCAGTACTTC. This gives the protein CATTRGTGSYEQYF.

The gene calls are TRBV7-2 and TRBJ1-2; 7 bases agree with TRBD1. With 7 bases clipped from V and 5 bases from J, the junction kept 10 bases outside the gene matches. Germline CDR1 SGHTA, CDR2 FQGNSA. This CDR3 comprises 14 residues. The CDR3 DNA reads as TGTGCCAGCACCCTACAGGGGTATGAGTATGGCTACACCTTC. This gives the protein CASTLQGYEYGYTF.

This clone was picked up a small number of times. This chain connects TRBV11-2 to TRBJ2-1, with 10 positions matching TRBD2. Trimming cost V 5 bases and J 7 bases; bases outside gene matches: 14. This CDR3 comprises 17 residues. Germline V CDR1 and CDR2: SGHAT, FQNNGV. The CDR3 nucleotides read TGTGCCAGCAGCCCAAGGGGTAGCGGGAGGTCGAGTAATGAGCAGTTCTTC. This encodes CASSPRGSGRSSNEQFF.

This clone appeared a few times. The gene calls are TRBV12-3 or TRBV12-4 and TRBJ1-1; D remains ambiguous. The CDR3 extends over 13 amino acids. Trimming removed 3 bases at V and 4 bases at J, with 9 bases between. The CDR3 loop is CASSLEWGTEAFF. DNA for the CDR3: TGTGCCAGCAGTTTGGAGTGGGGCACTGAAGCTTTCTTT.

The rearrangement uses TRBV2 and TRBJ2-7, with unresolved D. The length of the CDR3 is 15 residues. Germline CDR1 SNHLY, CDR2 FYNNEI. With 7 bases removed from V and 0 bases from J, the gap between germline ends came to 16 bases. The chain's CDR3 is CASIPAPKISYEQYF. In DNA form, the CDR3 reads TGTGCCAGCATACCAGCACCCAAGATCTCCTACGAGCAGTACTTC.

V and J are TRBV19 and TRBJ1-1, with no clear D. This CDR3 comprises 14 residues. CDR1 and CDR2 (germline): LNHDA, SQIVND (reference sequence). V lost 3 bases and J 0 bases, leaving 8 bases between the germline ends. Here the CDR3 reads CASSMMGLNTEAFF. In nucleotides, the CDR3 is TGTGCCAGTAGTATGATGGGGTTGAACACTGAAGCTTTCTTT.

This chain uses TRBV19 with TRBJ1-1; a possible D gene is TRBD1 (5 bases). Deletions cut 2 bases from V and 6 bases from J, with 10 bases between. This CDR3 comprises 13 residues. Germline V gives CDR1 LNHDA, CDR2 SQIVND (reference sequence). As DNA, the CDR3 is TGTGCCAGTAGTATAAACCAGGGCCCTGAAGCTTTCTTT. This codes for CASSINQGPEAFF.

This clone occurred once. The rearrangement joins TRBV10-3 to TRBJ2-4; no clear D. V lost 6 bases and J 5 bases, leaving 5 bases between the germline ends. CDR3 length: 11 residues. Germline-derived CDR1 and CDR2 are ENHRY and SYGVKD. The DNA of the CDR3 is TGTGCCATCAGACAAGAAAACATTCAGTACTTC. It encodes CAIRQENIQYF.

CDR3 sequence: CASSFEKERGYTF. CDR3 nucleotide sequence: TGTGCCAGCAGCTTCGAGAAGGAGAGAGGCTACACCTTC. This chain uses TRBV5-6 with TRBJ1-2, with unresolved D. In germline, CDR1 is SGHDT, CDR2 YYEEEE. The V end was cut by 2 bases, the J end by 8 bases, with 13 bases between. This CDR3 region has 13 residues.

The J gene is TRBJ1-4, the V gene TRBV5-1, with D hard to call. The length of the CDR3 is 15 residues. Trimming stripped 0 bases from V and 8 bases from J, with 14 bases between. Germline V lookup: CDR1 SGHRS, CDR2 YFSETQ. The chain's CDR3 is CASSLAGAGSEKLFF. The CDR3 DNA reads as TGCGCCAGCAGCTTGGCCGGAGCAGGTTCGGAAAAACTGTTTTTT.

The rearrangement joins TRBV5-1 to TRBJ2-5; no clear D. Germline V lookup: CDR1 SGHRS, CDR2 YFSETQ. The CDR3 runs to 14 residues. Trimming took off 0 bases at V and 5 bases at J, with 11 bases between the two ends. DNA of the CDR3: TGCGCCAGCAGCTTGGAAGGCGGAAGGGAGACCCAGTACTTC. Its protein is CASSLEGGRETQYF.